This is a list of T cell receptor beta chains from one sample in a study of OX40 agonist ivuxolimab in advanced cancers. Data came from immunoSEQ multiplex PCR; TCRdb stores just in-frame clones and leaves some out. Of 35,000 to 55,000 clones in the sample, around 80% were seen once. The sample was CD4+ or CD8+ T cells sorted from blood, taken in a trial of the OX40 agonist ivuxolimab. Receptor source: an adult with an advanced solid tumor such as melanoma, head and neck, liver or kidney cancer. Each CDR3 is given with its conserved first and last residue. Each record gives: clone size, V gene, D gene, J gene, CDR3 protein, CDR3 DNA. D genes are given only for firm matches. Some rows mark clone size as missing; the rest say once, few, many or name a class of expanded clone.

>NA|TRBV6-5|NA|TRBJ1-2
CASRLGQHYGYTF
TGTGCCAGCAGACTAGGACAGCACTATGGCTACACCTTC
>few|TRBV5-4|NA|TRBJ2-2
CASSRDGYTGELFF
TGTGCCAGCAGCCGGGACGGATACACCGGGGAGCTGTTTTTT
>few|TRBV6-6|NA|TRBJ1-6
CASSYSAASYNSPLHF
TGTGCCAGCAGTTACTCAGCAGCCTCCTATAATTCACCCCTCCACTTT
>NA|TRBV27|NA|TRBJ2-7
CASSLSAGTDEQYF
TGTGCCAGCAGTTTATCTGCAGGTACAGACGAGCAGTACTTC
>once|TRBV4-2|TRBD2|TRBJ2-1
CASSQSFESSGSTEQFF
TGTGCCAGCAGCCAATCTTTTGAGAGTAGCGGGAGTACTGAGCAGTTCTTC
>few|TRBV7-9|NA|TRBJ2-7
CASSSAYEQYF
TGTGCCAGCAGCTCCGCCTACGAGCAGTACTTC
>once|TRBV11-3|NA|TRBJ1-1
CASSLGVGGTEAFF
TGTGCCAGCAGCTTAGGGGTAGGTGGGACTGAAGCTTTCTTT
>NA|TRBV5-1|NA|TRBJ1-4
CASSLRREKLFF
TGCGCCAGCAGCTTAAGGAGAGAAAAACTGTTTTTT
>once|TRBV6-1|NA|TRBJ2-7
CASSDYPGEQYF
TGTGCCAGCAGTGACTACCCCGGCGAGCAGTACTTC
>NA|TRBV6-1|TRBD1|TRBJ2-1
CASSEGQGALNEQFF
TGTGCCAGCAGTGAGGGCCAGGGGGCCCTCAATGAGCAGTTCTTC
>medium-sized|TRBV5-4|TRBD2|TRBJ2-3
CASSFLAGDMGTDTQYF
TGTGCCAGCAGCTTTCTAGCGGGAGATATGGGCACAGATACGCAGTATTTT